Detailed here is one TCR beta chain. The antigen is unknown. This specimen belongs to a study of cytotoxic CD8 clonotypes in ibrutinib-treated CLL. Method: immunoSEQ multiplex PCR; TCRdb's copy keeps in-frame clones and lacks some. The profile covers over 250,000 clones, with 76% appearing a single time and roughly 5% taken by the ten largest. The CDR3 extends over 15 amino acids. Germline assignment: CDR1 SGHDT and CDR2 YYEEEE. The V and J ends lost 4 bases and 5 bases respectively, with 16 bases between them. Overall study results and limits: Against age-matched healthy donors, baseline clonality ran higher and tracked circulating CD8+ T-cell counts. Under therapy, public clonotypes either contracted or stayed stable, and they were uncommon.

The gene calls are TRBV5-6 and TRBJ1-5, with unresolved D. Sequencing was performed on PBMCs, taken at disease progression, from a patient treated with ibrutinib. This receptor was obtained from a human donor with chronic lymphocytic leukemia. The CDR3 loop reads CASSTQYSPYQPQHF. The CDR3 region has the DNA TGTGCCAGCAGCACACAGTACTCCCCATATCAGCCCCAGCATTTT. Full variable domain (rest looked up from reference TRBV5-6 and TRBJ1-5): DAGVTQSPTHLIKTRGQQVTLRCSPKSGHDTVSWYQQALGQGPQFIFQYYEEEERQRGNFPDRFSGHQFPNYSSELNVNALLLGDSALYLCASSTQYSPYQPQHFGDGTRLSIL.